This note documents a single TCR beta chain sequence. What it binds is not known. Sequencing was performed with immunoSEQ multiplex PCR; in TCRdb, only in-frame clones are kept and a portion is missing. The sample shows around 80,000 clones, around 82% of them seen only once. The data derive from a study of T cell responses to AZD1222 COVID-19 vaccine. Analysis merged second doses at about 4 or about 12 weeks. The study, taken as a whole, reports: CD4 TCRs linked to vaccination spanned spike, dominating at 160-218 and 743-854. Among the donors, most were white British and more were female, and clonal diversity was possibly underestimated.

The specimen comprised peripheral blood, sampled 28 days after the second AZD1222 dose. The TCR sequence derives from an adult who received the AZD1222 COVID-19 vaccine.

The DNA for the CDR3 is TGTGCCAGCAGCTTAGCTAGCGGGAGGGCCTACAATGAGCAGTTCTTC. This sequence encodes CASSLASGRAYNEQFF. The V and J genes are TRBV7-2 and TRBJ2-1, with 11 bases identical to TRBD2. V was pared by 0 bases and J by 2 bases, with 0 bases of the junction left unmatched. The CDR3 is 16 amino acids. From germline, CDR1 is SGHTA and CDR2 FQGNSA.